Ten or more counts support the clone carrying this T cell receptor beta chain. Germline V CDR1 and CDR2: GTSNPN, SVGIG (reference sequence). The V and J ends lost 3 bases and 14 bases respectively, with 14 bases between them. There are 11 residues in the CDR3. This specimen belongs to a study of T cells of healthy individuals. TCRdb itself ran the 5' RACE reads through MiXCR, one entry per CDR3 protein. The repertoire includes 50,000 to 55,000 distinct CDR3 sequences, approximately 15% of them detected once, and more than 15% sits in the top ten. The source is a human donor in good health. The chain joins TRBV30 to TRBJ2-1, with D tentatively TRBD2 (7 bases). The CDR3 loop is CAWSKRGAKFF. The DNA for the CDR3 is TGTGCCTGGAGCAAACGGGGGGCTAAGTTCTTC. Supplemented by reference TRBV30 and TRBJ2-1, the full variable domain reads SQTIHQWPATLVQPVGSPLSLECTVEGTSNPNLYWYRQAAGRGLQLLFYSVGIGQISSEVPQNLSASRPQDRQFILSSKKLLLSDSGFYLCAWSKRGAKFFGPGTRLTVL.